The present T cell receptor beta chain was sequenced within a study of blood T cell repertoires in COVID-19. The V and J ends lost 6 bases and 4 bases, in that order; junction bases with no gene match: 4. This CDR3 has 14 amino acids. Germline V lookup: CDR1 MGHDK, CDR2 SYGVNS. Only in-frame clones appear in the TCRdb table, and some are missing; sequencing was by immunoSEQ multiplex PCR. This sample has about 300,000 clones, with 88% found just once. Sequencing was performed on peripheral blood. This receptor was obtained from a man aged 18 to 35 with active or convalescent COVID-19. V usage is TRBV25-1 and J usage is TRBJ2-1; the match to TRBD1 covers 9 bases. This CDR3 is CASRGTGTYNEQFF. DNA of the CDR3: TGTGCCAGCAGGGGGACAGGGACATACAATGAGCAGTTCTTC.